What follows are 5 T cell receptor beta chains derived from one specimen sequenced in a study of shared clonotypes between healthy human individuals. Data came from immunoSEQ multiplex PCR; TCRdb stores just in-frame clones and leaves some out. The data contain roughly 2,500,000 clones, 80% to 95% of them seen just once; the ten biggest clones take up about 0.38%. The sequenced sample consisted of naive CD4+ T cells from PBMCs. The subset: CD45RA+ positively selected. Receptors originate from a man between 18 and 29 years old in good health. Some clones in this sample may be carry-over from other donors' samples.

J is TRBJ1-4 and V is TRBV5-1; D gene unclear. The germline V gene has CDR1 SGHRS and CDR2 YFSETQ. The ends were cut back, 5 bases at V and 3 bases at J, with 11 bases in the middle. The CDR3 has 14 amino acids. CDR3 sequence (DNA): TGCGCCAGCAGGATTTCTATGTCTAATGAAAAACTGTTTTTT. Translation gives CASRISMSNEKLFF.

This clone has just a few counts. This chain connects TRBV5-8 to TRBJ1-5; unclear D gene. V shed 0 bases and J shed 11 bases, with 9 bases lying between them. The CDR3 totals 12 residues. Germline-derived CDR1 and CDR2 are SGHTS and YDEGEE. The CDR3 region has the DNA TGTGCCAGCAGCTTGGAGGCCCTCACCCAGCATTTT. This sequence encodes CASSLEALTQHF.

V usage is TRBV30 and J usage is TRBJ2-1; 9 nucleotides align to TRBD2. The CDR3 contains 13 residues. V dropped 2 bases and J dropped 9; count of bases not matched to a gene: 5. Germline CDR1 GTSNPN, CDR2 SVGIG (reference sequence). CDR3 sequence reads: CAWSPGLASEQFF. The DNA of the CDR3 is TGTGCCTGGAGTCCCGGACTAGCGAGTGAGCAGTTCTTC.

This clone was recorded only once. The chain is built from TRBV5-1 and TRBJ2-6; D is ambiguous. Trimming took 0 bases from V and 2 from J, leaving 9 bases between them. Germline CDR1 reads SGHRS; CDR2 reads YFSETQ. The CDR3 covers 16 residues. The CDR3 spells CASSLDATAGANVLTF. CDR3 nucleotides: TGCGCCAGCAGCTTGGATGCAACTGCTGGGGCCAACGTCCTGACTTTC. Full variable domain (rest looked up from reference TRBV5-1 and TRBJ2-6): KAGVTQTPRYLIKTRGQQVTLSCSPISGHRSVSWYQQTPGQGLQFLFEYFSETQRNKGNFPGRFSGRQFSNSRSEMNVSTLELGDSALYLCASSLDATAGANVLTFGAGSRLTVL.

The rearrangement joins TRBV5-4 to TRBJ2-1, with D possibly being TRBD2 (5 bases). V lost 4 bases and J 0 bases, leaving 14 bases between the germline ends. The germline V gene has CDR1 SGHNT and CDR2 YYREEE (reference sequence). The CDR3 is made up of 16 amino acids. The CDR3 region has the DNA TGTGCCAGCAGCCGGCGGGTAGCGCGCTCCTACAATGAGCAGTTCTTC. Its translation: CASSRRVARSYNEQFF.